This entry lists 27 T cell receptor beta chains sequenced from one sample in a study of blood T cell repertoires in COVID-19. The repertoire was sequenced with immunoSEQ multiplex PCR; TCRdb's copy has only in-frame clones and lacks some. The table records some 120,000 clones, just under 80% of them present only once. The sample was peripheral blood. These receptors were obtained from a human donor in a cohort sampled during active COVID-19.

The CDR3 coding sequence is TGCGCCAGCAGCCAGGGTTTGGGGGGGGACGAGCAGTTCTTC. This encodes CASSQGLGGDEQFF. The chain links TRBV4-1 to TRBJ2-1, with 7 bases fitting TRBD2. This CDR3 has 14 residues. Germline loops: CDR1 MGHRA, CDR2 YSYEKL. The V and J ends lost 3 bases and 10 bases, in that order; junction bases with no gene match: 9.

This chain connects TRBV24-1 to TRBJ2-1; 14 bases agree with TRBD2. V lost 3 bases to trimming and J lost 0 bases; unmatched junction nucleotides: 9. The CDR3 has 20 amino acids. Germline CDR1 reads KGHDR; CDR2 reads SFDVKD. CDR3 region: CATSDPGTSGGSFSYNEQFF. For the CDR3, the DNA is TGTGCCACCAGTGATCCCGGGACTAGCGGGGGCAGCTTCTCCTACAATGAGCAGTTCTTC.

V and J are TRBV5-4 and TRBJ1-6; 7 bases are shared with TRBD1. The germline CDR1 and CDR2 sequences are SGHNT and YYREEE (reference sequence). This CDR3 contains 13 residues. The V and J ends lost 4 bases and 8 bases, in that order; junction bases with no gene match: 3. The DNA of the CDR3 is TGTGCCAGCAGCCGCGACAGGGATTCACCCCTCCACTTT. Encoded protein: CASSRDRDSPLHF.

V is TRBV5-4 and J is TRBJ1-3; a possible D gene is TRBD1 (6 bases). This CDR3 spans 14 amino acids. V lost 4 bases and J 4 bases, leaving 12 bases between the germline ends. CDR1 is SGHNT, CDR2 YYREEE, per germline (reference sequence). The CDR3 region is CASSLTTGGNTIYF. The CDR3 DNA reads as TGTGCCAGCAGCCTAACCACAGGGGGAAACACCATATATTTT.

The chain carries TRBV5-1 and TRBJ2-1, with 9 positions matching TRBD2. With V trimmed by 0 bases and J by 3 bases, 10 bases remained unmatched. CDR1 and CDR2 (germline): SGHRS, YFSETQ. The CDR3 is made up of 18 amino acids. This CDR3 is CASSLVAGGGAFYNEQFF. The CDR3 nucleotides are TGCGCCAGCAGCTTGGTGGCGGGGGGGGGAGCCTTCTACAATGAGCAGTTCTTC.

This clone was observed a handful of times. The genes are TRBV6-5 and TRBJ1-1; D is unresolved. The CDR3 is 14 amino acids. Per the germline V gene, CDR1 is MNHEY and CDR2 is SVGAGI. V lost 2 bases and J 1 base, leaving 8 bases between the germline ends. The CDR3 DNA is TGTGCCAGCAGTTACGCTAACCAGAACACTGAAGCTTTCTTT. Amino acids: CASSYANQNTEAFF.

This clone was seen only once. V gene TRBV5-4 combines with J gene TRBJ2-1, with 9 bases fitting TRBD1. Germline V gene data show CDR1 as SGHNT and CDR2 as YYREEE (reference sequence). The length of the CDR3 is 15 residues. V gave up 4 bases and J gave up 8 bases; unmatched junction bases: 10. The chain's CDR3 is CASSPRGQGLDEQFF. CDR3 nucleotides: TGTGCCAGCAGCCCCAGGGGACAGGGCCTCGATGAGCAGTTCTTC. The full variable domain, completed using reference TRBV5-4 and TRBJ2-1, is ETGVTQSPTHLIKTRGQQVTLRCSSQSGHNTVSWYQQALGQGPQFIFQYYREEENGRGNFPPRFSGLQFPNYSSELNVNALELDDSALYLCASSPRGQGLDEQFFGPGTRLTVL.

The chain couples TRBV29-1 to TRBJ1-1; D is uncertain. The CDR3 consists of 11 residues. V was shortened by 4 bases and J by 1 base, with 4 bases between the two germline ends. The germline CDR1 and CDR2 sequences are SQVTM and ANQGSEA. The CDR3: CSVAQNTEAFF. For the CDR3, the DNA is TGCAGCGTTGCCCAGAACACTGAAGCTTTCTTT.

This clone was seen once. The chain has TRBV24-1 and TRBJ2-3; possible D gene TRBD2, 6 bases. Germline lookup yields CDR1 KGHDR and CDR2 SFDVKD. The CDR3 totals 18 residues. Trimming pared 0 bases from V and 3 bases from J, leaving 18 bases between. The DNA of the CDR3 is TGTGCCACCAGTGATTTGAAATTTTCCGGGGGTCGGACAGATACGCAGTATTTT. Translating gives CATSDLKFSGGRTDTQYF.

The rearrangement joins TRBV19 to TRBJ2-6; 9 bases line up with TRBD2. Germline loops: CDR1 LNHDA, CDR2 SQIVND (reference sequence). J lost 3 bases, V lost 7 bases, and 7 bases had no gene match. The CDR3 covers 16 residues. CDR3 sequence reads: CASTAGGGGGANVLTF. The DNA of the CDR3 is TGTGCCAGTACGGCGGGAGGGGGTGGTGGGGCCAACGTCCTGACTTTC.

J is TRBJ2-3 and V is TRBV24-1, with 8 bases fitting TRBD2. Germline CDR1 KGHDR, CDR2 SFDVKD. CDR3 length: 15 amino acids. Trimming at V came to 4 bases and at J to 1 base, leaving 3 bases not matched to a gene. This chain's CDR3 is CATSETTSGTDTQYF. For the CDR3, the DNA is TGTGCCACCAGTGAGACGACTAGCGGCACAGATACGCAGTATTTT.

This chain uses TRBV9 with TRBJ2-2; 10 bases fit TRBD2. CDR1 SGDLS and CDR2 YYNGEE come from the germline V gene. The J segment lost 5 bases and the V segment lost 4 bases, leaving 5 bases of the junction unmatched. This CDR3 is 15 amino acids long. CDR3 DNA sequence: TGTGCCAGCAGCCCTCCGGGACTAGCGACCGGGGAGCTGTTTTTT. This translates into CASSPPGLATGELFF.

A remark on this clone: An end of the junction does not agree with germline; a read error may underlie this. The chain links TRBV15 to TRBJ2-5; the match to TRBD2 covers 7 bases. The CDR3 totals 15 residues. Germline CDR1 is LNHNV and CDR2 is YYDKDF (reference sequence). The CDR3 bases are TGTGCCACCAACAGAGATGGGGGGGACTGGGAGACCCAGTACTTC. Its translation: CATNRDGGDWETQYF.

The chain couples TRBV24-1 to TRBJ2-3, with D possibly being TRBD1 (6 bases). The CDR3 has 14 amino acids. Deletions cut 4 bases from V and 6 bases from J, with 13 bases between. Germline values: CDR1 KGHDR, CDR2 SFDVKD. CDR3 residues: CATSDATGRDTQYF. The CDR3 DNA follows: TGTGCCACCAGTGACGCTACAGGGCGTGATACGCAGTATTTT.

This chain uses TRBV7-3 with TRBJ2-3, with 7 bases aligning to TRBD2. The trim removed 1 base at V and 6 bases at J, leaving 1 base unmatched. This CDR3 region has 13 residues. Germline V CDR1 and CDR2: SGHTA, FQGTGA. CDR3 sequence (DNA): TGTGCCAGCAGCTTAAGGGAGGGCGATACGCAGTATTTT. This translates into CASSLREGDTQYF.

The rearrangement uses TRBV19 and TRBJ1-4; TRBD1 matches 12 bases. Germline-derived CDR1 and CDR2 are LNHDA and SQIVND (reference sequence). The CDR3 spans 15 residues. Unmatched junction bases numbered 8, after V lost 7 bases and J lost 8 bases. The CDR3 DNA reads TGTGCCAGTACTCGGTCCGGGACAGGGGGCGAAAAACTGTTTTTT. Its translation: CASTRSGTGGEKLFF.

The genes are TRBV28 and TRBJ2-3, with 11 nucleotides matching TRBD2. This CDR3 has 14 residues. Trimming cost V 3 bases and J 6 bases; bases outside gene matches: 2. Germline V CDR1 and CDR2: MDHEN, SYDVKM. The CDR3 nucleotides read TGTGCCAGCAGTTTCTCTAGCGGGGGGGATACGCAGTATTTT. Amino acids: CASSFSSGGDTQYF.

The chain is built from TRBV5-1 and TRBJ1-4; 9 bases map to TRBD1. The CDR3 loop spans 15 amino acids. V lost 4 bases and J lost 7; bases outside the gene matches: 8. The V gene's germline CDR1 is SGHRS and CDR2 YFSETQ. CDR3 sequence: CASSATTGGTEKLFF. In nucleotides, the CDR3 is TGCGCCAGCAGCGCCACGACAGGGGGGACTGAAAAACTGTTTTTT.

This chain links TRBV27 with TRBJ1-1; the match to TRBD1 covers 10 bases. This CDR3 contains 17 residues. Germline CDR1 MNHEY, CDR2 SMNVEV (reference sequence). Trimming took 5 bases from V and 0 from J; bases not matched to a gene: 9. The CDR3, as DNA: TGTGCCAGCAGTCCCAGACAGGGGGCGGGATTGAACACTGAAGCTTTCTTT. Its translation is CASSPRQGAGLNTEAFF.

V usage is TRBV24-1 and J usage is TRBJ1-4; tentative D call: TRBD1 (5 bases). The CDR3 is 16 amino acids. CDR1 KGHDR and CDR2 SFDVKD come from the germline V gene. Trimming pared 3 bases from V and 5 bases from J, leaving 15 bases between. The CDR3 DNA is TGTGCCACCAGTGATAACGAGGCAGGGCTCAATGAAAAACTGTTTTTT. It is translated as CATSDNEAGLNEKLFF.

The chain has TRBV3-1 (or the pseudogene TRBV3-2) and TRBJ1-1, with D hard to call. Trimming left V 4 bases short and J 5 bases short, with 20 bases between. The germline CDR1 and CDR2 sequences are LGHDT and YNNKEL (reference sequence). The CDR3 length is 16 residues. Written as DNA, the CDR3 is TGTGCCAGCAGCCCTCCGGCGGCCCTCGAGACGACTGAAGCTTTCTTT. This codes for CASSPPAALETTEAFF.

V is TRBV24-1 and J is TRBJ1-1; 9 nucleotides agree with TRBD1. The germline V gene has CDR1 KGHDR and CDR2 SFDVKD. The CDR3 is made up of 12 amino acids. V was clipped by 9 bases and J by 10 bases; unmatched bases: 8. The CDR3 DNA reads TGTGCCACCTCAAATAGGACAGGGGTAGCTTTCTTT. This gives the protein CATSNRTGVAFF.

This chain connects TRBV7-3 to TRBJ2-2, with D perhaps matching TRBD1 (7 bases). The germline gives CDR1 SGHTA, CDR2 FQGTGA. The V end was cut by 4 bases, the J end by 8 bases, with 17 bases between. The CDR3 is made up of 15 amino acids. The CDR3, as DNA: TGTGCCAGCAGCTCCCGACAGGGCGGGGCGGGGGAGCTGTTTTTT. It yields the protein CASSSRQGGAGELFF.

The V gene is TRBV4-2, the J gene TRBJ1-1; 12 nucleotides match TRBD1. CDR1 is LGHNA, CDR2 YNFKEQ, per germline. The CDR3 covers 15 residues. V gave up 3 bases and J gave up 6 bases; unmatched junction bases: 5. The CDR3 nucleotides read TGTGCCAGCAGCCACCCCGGGACAGGGGGCTCTGAAGCTTTCTTT. It encodes CASSHPGTGGSEAFF.

The V call is TRBV18, the J call TRBJ2-7; no reliable D call. CDR1 and CDR2 from the germline V gene are KGHSH and LQKENI. CDR3 size: 12 residues. Deletions cut 4 bases from V and 2 bases from J, with 6 bases between. The CDR3 reads CASSQATYEQYF. Written as DNA, the CDR3 is TGTGCCAGCTCACAAGCGACCTACGAGCAGTACTTC.

The chain links TRBV19 to TRBJ1-1; D gene unclear. The CDR3 sequence is 13 residues long. Germline V gene data show CDR1 as LNHDA and CDR2 as SQIVND (reference sequence). V lost 6 bases and J lost 1, with 9 bases in between. CDR3: CASSHQRNTEAFF. DNA for the CDR3: TGTGCCAGTAGCCACCAGCGGAACACTGAAGCTTTCTTT.

The chain is built from TRBV9 and TRBJ2-6, with a possible D match to TRBD1 (6 bases). The V gene lost 3 bases and the J gene lost 4 bases, with 11 bases spanning the gap. This CDR3 has 15 amino acids. Germline V gene sequence: CDR1 SGDLS, CDR2 YYNGEE. The DNA for the CDR3 is TGTGCCAGCAGCGATACAGGGACCGGGGCCAACGTCCTGACTTTC. The encoded protein is CASSDTGTGANVLTF.